These 16 T cell receptor beta chains were all obtained from the same sample, sequenced in a study of T cell repertoires in cytomegalovirus infection. Each CDR3 protein is one row after TCRdb ran MiXCR on the reads. The sample consists of 510,000 or so distinct CDR3 sequences, 26% of them appearing once. Input material: PBMCs. The receptors shown here come from a human donor in good health (CMV status not recorded). Some clones in this sample may be carry-over from other donors' samples.

In its sample, this clonotype was seen many times. The rearrangement uses TRBV2 and TRBJ2-3; TRBD2 agrees at 8 bases. Germline CDR1 SNHLY, CDR2 FYNNEI. The CDR3 runs 16 residues. Losses at the gene ends were 8 bases for V and 3 bases for J; bases not matched to a gene: 13. The CDR3: CASLWVAGSRTDTQYF. The CDR3 bases are TGTGCCAGCCTCTGGGTAGCGGGGAGTCGGACAGATACGCAGTATTTT.

This clonotype was counted only a few times. This rearrangement joins TRBV6-5 to TRBJ1-4; D uncertain. V lost 2 bases and J 7 bases, leaving 11 bases between the germline ends. Germline assignment: CDR1 MNHEY and CDR2 SVGAGI. The CDR3 has 14 amino acids. In DNA, the CDR3 is TGTGCCAGCAGTTACAGGGTTGTTGGTGAAAAACTGTTTTTT. It specifies CASSYRVVGEKLFF.

In its sample, this clonotype was seen a few times. The genes are TRBV12-3 or TRBV12-4 and TRBJ2-1; 8 positions agree with TRBD2. This CDR3 comprises 16 residues. V dropped 6 bases and J dropped 8; count of bases not matched to a gene: 15. CDR3 in amino acids: CASRTPGAGVPHEQFF. The CDR3, as DNA: TGTGCCAGCAGGACCCCGGGAGCGGGAGTCCCCCATGAGCAGTTCTTC.

The chain uses TRBV7-2 and TRBJ2-7, with a possible D match to TRBD2 (6 bases). Deletions cut 3 bases from V and 0 bases from J, with 12 bases between. Per the germline V gene, CDR1 is SGHTA and CDR2 is FQGNSA. The CDR3 runs to 15 residues. The CDR3 loop reads CASSFGGRSSYEQYF. Written as DNA, the CDR3 is TGTGCCAGCAGCTTTGGAGGGAGGAGCTCCTACGAGCAGTACTTC.

This rearrangement joins TRBV19 to TRBJ2-3; D is perhaps TRBD1 (5 bases). CDR1 and CDR2 (germline): LNHDA, SQIVND (reference sequence). V lost 3 bases and J lost 1, with 14 bases in between. This CDR3 is 16 amino acids long. The DNA for the CDR3 is TGTGCCAGTAGTATCAGGGTCGGGTCCGGCACAGATACGCAGTATTTT. Translation: CASSIRVGSGTDTQYF.

This clonotype was seen a few times. The rearrangement joins TRBV4-1 to TRBJ1-3; no clear D. The germline gives CDR1 MGHRA, CDR2 YSYEKL. V was pared by 0 bases and J by 0 bases, with 12 bases between. There are 17 residues in the CDR3. CDR3 DNA: TGCGCCAGCAGCCAAGATCCTCTTCGATCCTCTGGAAACACCATATATTTT. Its protein product is CASSQDPLRSSGNTIYF.

This chain connects TRBV7-3 to TRBJ2-3; 14 positions match TRBD2. Germline CDR1 is SGHTA and CDR2 is FQGTGA. The J segment lost 8 bases and the V segment lost 2 bases, leaving 6 bases of the junction unmatched. This CDR3 contains 16 residues. CDR3 protein: CASSLSGTSGRGTQYF. As DNA, the CDR3 is TGTGCCAGCAGCTTATCCGGGACTAGCGGGAGAGGTACGCAGTATTTT.

In its sample, this clonotype was seen many times. The genes are TRBV30 and TRBJ1-5; D gene uncertain. The germline gives CDR1 GTSNPN, CDR2 SVGIG (reference sequence). V was shortened by 5 bases and J by 3 bases, with 14 bases between the two germline ends. The CDR3 runs 14 residues. CDR3: CAWGKVGANQPQHF. CDR3 nucleotides: TGTGCCTGGGGAAAGGTGGGCGCCAATCAGCCCCAGCATTTT.

At least ten counts were recorded for this clonotype. The chain uses TRBV7-2 and TRBJ1-2; D is undetermined. V gave up 1 base and J gave up 4 bases, with 10 bases separating them. Germline loops: CDR1 SGHTA, CDR2 FQGNSA. CDR3 length: 14 residues. The CDR3 sequence is CASSLDAASYGYTF. CDR3 bases: TGTGCCAGCAGCTTAGATGCCGCGTCCTATGGCTACACCTTC.

The V gene is TRBV20-1, the J gene TRBJ2-7; D is ambiguous. The germline gives CDR1 DFQATT, CDR2 SNEGSKA (reference sequence). The CDR3 contains 13 residues. Trimming left V 0 bases short and J 2 bases short, with 8 bases between. CDR3 loop: CSARDEHPYEQYF. The CDR3 DNA reads TGCAGTGCTAGAGATGAACACCCCTACGAGCAGTACTTC.

The gene calls are TRBV7-9 and TRBJ1-1, with D possibly TRBD1 on 6 matching bases. CDR1 and CDR2 (germline): SEHNR, FQNEAQ (reference sequence). The CDR3 spans 16 residues. The V gene lost 4 bases and the J gene lost 7 bases, with 22 bases spanning the gap. The CDR3 sequence: CASSSNDRPPRGEAFF. In nucleotides, the CDR3 is TGTGCCAGCAGCTCAAACGACAGGCCTCCTCGGGGTGAAGCTTTCTTT.

As for this clonotype: With a much larger clone just one base away, this may be a read error. The genes are TRBV7-2 and TRBJ2-1; D might be TRBD1 or TRBD2, each matching 6 bases. Germline V gene sequence: CDR1 SGHTA, CDR2 FQGNSA. V shed 3 bases and J shed 2 bases, with 17 bases lying between them. The CDR3 length is 17 residues. This chain's CDR3 is CTSSFRPGAGAYNEQFF. CDR3 DNA: TGTACCAGCAGCTTTAGGCCGGGGGCTGGGGCCTACAATGAGCAGTTCTTC.

This chain connects TRBV7-6 to TRBJ2-5, with D unresolved. The CDR3 totals 17 residues. Germline V gives CDR1 SGHVS, CDR2 FNYEAQ. Trimming cost V 5 bases and J 2 bases, with 21 bases left between them. Here the CDR3 reads CASSTSPLRSGQETQYF. The CDR3 region has the DNA TGTGCCAGCAGCACCAGTCCTTTAAGAAGTGGGCAAGAGACCCAGTACTTC.

The chain recombines TRBV28 with TRBJ2-3, with a possible D match to TRBD2 (5 bases). The germline gives CDR1 MDHEN, CDR2 SYDVKM. The V gene lost 3 bases and the J gene lost 9 bases, with 13 bases spanning the gap. This CDR3 is built from 13 residues. The CDR3 is CASSFSTRYTQYF. CDR3 sequence (DNA): TGTGCCAGCAGTTTCTCAACTAGGTACACGCAGTATTTT.

The rearrangement uses TRBV11-3 and TRBJ1-2, with D possibly being TRBD1 (6 bases). CDR1 is SGHNT, CDR2 YENEEA, per germline. V was pared by 1 base and J by 6 bases, with 9 bases between. This CDR3 comprises 13 residues. CDR3 nucleotides: TGTGCCAGCAGCTTAGGGACAGCGGATGGCTACACCTTC. This codes for CASSLGTADGYTF.

This chain joins TRBV7-9 and TRBJ1-5, with 7 bases matching TRBD1. Germline V gene sequence: CDR1 SEHNR, CDR2 FQNEAQ (reference sequence). J gave up 4 bases and V 7 bases, and 7 bases lay outside the gene matches. The CDR3 runs to 14 residues. CDR3 protein: CASTELTGNQPQHF. The CDR3 nucleotides are TGTGCCAGCACCGAACTGACAGGGAATCAGCCCCAGCATTTT.